Presented here are 16 T cell receptor beta chains from one specimen sequenced in a study of cytomegalovirus exposure and HLA in healthy donors. The PCR used 60 Vbeta and 13 Jbeta primers. TCRdb's copy holds only in-frame clones and misses some; the assay was immunoSEQ multiplex PCR. The sample lists 55,000 to 65,000 clones; approximately 75% were seen once. The specimen sequenced was PBMCs. The receptors come from a man aged 25 to 40 in good health and CMV-seropositive.

The CDR3: CAWSVSDRIKETQYF. As DNA, the CDR3 is TGTGCCTGGAGTGTTTCGGACAGGATTAAAGAGACCCAGTACTTC. The V call is TRBV30, the J call TRBJ2-5; 7 nucleotides match TRBD1. J lost 3 bases, V lost 0 bases, and 7 bases had no gene match. The CDR3 sequence is 15 residues long. Germline V gene lookup returns CDR1 GTSNPN and CDR2 SVGIG (reference sequence).

The table lists this clone with a few counts. The V call is TRBV6-4, the J call TRBJ1-2, with TRBD1 matching over 10 bases. This CDR3 comprises 15 residues. After removal of 6 bases from V and 0 bases from J, the junction contained 4 bases not matched to a gene. Germline CDR1 is MRHNA and CDR2 is SNTAGT. The CDR3 protein is CASRQGTGANYGYTF. For the CDR3, the DNA is TGTGCCAGCAGGCAAGGGACAGGGGCTAACTATGGCTACACCTTC.

The chain is built from TRBV18 and TRBJ1-2; maybe TRBD1 (5 bases). CDR1 KGHSH and CDR2 LQKENI come from the germline V gene. Trimming cost V 0 bases and J 3 bases, with 8 bases left between them. The CDR3 totals 14 residues. The CDR3 here is CASSPPGGDYGYTF. Here the CDR3 DNA reads TGTGCCAGCTCACCACCGGGGGGAGACTATGGCTACACCTTC.

In DNA form, the CDR3 reads TGTGCCAGCAGTGAAAGGAGGGAGACCTACGAGCAGTACTTC. This gives the protein CASSERRETYEQYF. The chain employs TRBV25-1 and TRBJ2-7; D perhaps matches TRBD2 (6 bases). This CDR3 comprises 14 residues. Trimming took off 2 bases at V and 2 bases at J, with 10 bases between the two ends. Germline CDR1 is MGHDK and CDR2 is SYGVNS.

This clone was detected once. The limits of the CDR3 on the DNA are not certain, so only TCRdb's listed CDR3 is given. The V call is TRBV21-1, the J call TRBJ2-3; the D call TRBD1 from the table was never checked on the DNA. TRBV21-1 is annotated as a pseudogene. The CDR3 length equals 17 residues, ends included. The CDR3 here is CASLLPVGQGATDTQYF.

The V gene is TRBV14, the J gene TRBJ1-2; weak D call: TRBD1 (6 bases). V lost 1 base and J lost 4, with 25 bases in between. The CDR3 runs to 19 residues. Per germline, CDR1 SGHDN and CDR2 FVKESK. The CDR3 sequence: CASSQGRKRTDFLGYGYTF. CDR3 coding DNA: TGTGCCAGCAGCCAAGGTCGTAAGAGGACAGACTTTTTAGGCTATGGCTACACCTTC.

The count of this clone is one. The rearrangement links TRBV15 to TRBJ1-2; 7 positions agree with TRBD1. There are 14 residues in the CDR3. V shed 0 bases and J 4 bases; nucleotides not matched to a gene: 2. The germline V gene has CDR1 LNHNV and CDR2 YYDKDF (reference sequence). CDR3 amino acids: CATSRDRDSYGYTF. For the CDR3, the DNA is TGTGCCACCAGCAGAGATCGGGACAGCTATGGCTACACCTTC.

The rearrangement joins TRBV27 to TRBJ1-5; no definite D call. The CDR3 totals 16 residues. Germline loops: CDR1 MNHEY, CDR2 SMNVEV (reference sequence). V was trimmed by 0 bases and J by 0 bases, leaving 9 bases between them. DNA for the CDR3: TGTGCCAGCAGTTTATCGATACAGCTTAGCAATCAGCCCCAGCATTTT. Translation gives CASSLSIQLSNQPQHF.

This clone was recorded a few times. The J gene is TRBJ1-3, the V gene TRBV30; D not resolved. The CDR3 length is 14 residues. The V and J ends lost 7 bases and 0 bases respectively, with 13 bases between them. Germline V gives CDR1 GTSNPN, CDR2 SVGIG (reference sequence). CDR3 sequence (DNA): TGTGCCTCGCCCGGAGACTCCTCTGGAAACACCATATATTTT. Its protein product is CASPGDSSGNTIYF.

This chain links TRBV7-8 with TRBJ1-1; no definite D call. CDR3 length: 13 residues. Germline-derived CDR1 and CDR2 are SGHVS and FQNEAQ. Trimming took off 4 bases at V and 0 bases at J, with 6 bases between the two ends. The CDR3 protein is CASSSGLNTEAFF. The CDR3 region has the DNA TGTGCCAGCAGCTCGGGGTTGAACACTGAAGCTTTCTTT.

V and J are TRBV5-1 and TRBJ2-4, with 7 bases lining up with TRBD1. Unmatched junction bases numbered 9, after V lost 4 bases and J lost 2 bases. Per germline, CDR1 SGHRS and CDR2 YFSETQ. The CDR3 consists of 16 residues. The CDR3 sequence is CASSPKTGLTKNIQYF. The CDR3 DNA is TGCGCCAGCAGCCCTAAGACAGGGTTGACCAAAAACATTCAGTACTTC.

The chain uses TRBV7-6 and TRBJ1-5, with 7 bases lining up with TRBD1. CDR3 size: 13 residues. CDR1 is SGHVS, CDR2 FNYEAQ, per germline. Germline trimming cut 5 bases from V and 5 bases from J; bases unmatched to any gene: 3. The CDR3 region is CASSITGDQPQHF. As DNA, the CDR3 is TGTGCCAGCAGCATAACAGGGGATCAGCCCCAGCATTTT.

The chain carries TRBV18 and TRBJ2-1; 7 bases fit TRBD1. This CDR3 region has 17 residues. V trimming: 3 bases; J trimming: 0 bases; junction bases outside the gene matches: 8. Germline V gene data show CDR1 as KGHSH and CDR2 as LQKENI. For the CDR3, the DNA is TGTGCCAGCTCACCGCTCGTGACAGGGAGCTCCTACAATGAGCAGTTCTTC. Translating gives CASSPLVTGSSYNEQFF.

The genes are TRBV27 and TRBJ2-4; 8 bases map to TRBD1. The CDR3 consists of 14 residues. From germline, CDR1 is MNHEY and CDR2 SMNVEV (reference sequence). Losses at the gene ends were 4 bases for V and 5 bases for J; bases not matched to a gene: 4. CDR3 sequence reads: CASSWGQAENIQYF. The CDR3 bases are TGTGCCAGCAGTTGGGGACAGGCGGAAAACATTCAGTACTTC.

This chain connects TRBV6-5 to TRBJ2-1; 8 nucleotides match TRBD2. Per germline, CDR1 MNHEY and CDR2 SVGAGI. Trimming removed 5 bases from V and 7 bases from J; junction bases left unmatched: 10. The CDR3 spans 15 residues. The CDR3 here is CASSAQPGGRNEQFF. The CDR3 DNA reads TGTGCCAGCAGTGCCCAACCGGGGGGGCGAAATGAGCAGTTCTTC.

CDR3 nucleotides: TGCACCAGCAGCCAAGTCTCCCGACTATGGGGTTTCAATGAGCAGTTCTTC. Translating it yields CTSSQVSRLWGFNEQFF. The chain carries TRBV1 and TRBJ2-1; the DNA was not compared with TRBD2, the D call given in the table. TRBV1 has pseudogene status. This CDR3 contains 17 residues.